Reported below is one TCR beta chain. This table comes from immunoSEQ multiplex PCR, and its TCRdb copy is limited to in-frame clones, with some not included. In the table there are 60,000 to 85,000 clones, roughly 80% of which are singletons. CDR3 size: 13 residues. The trim removed 5 bases at V and 2 bases at J, leaving 2 bases unmatched. Germline lookup yields CDR1 SGHTA and CDR2 FQGTGA. This entry is derived from a study of OX40 agonist ivuxolimab in advanced cancers. The input for sequencing was CD4+ or CD8+ T cells sorted from blood, taken in a trial of the OX40 agonist ivuxolimab. This receptor was taken from an adult with an advanced solid tumor such as melanoma, head and neck, liver or kidney cancer. The chain couples TRBV7-3 to TRBJ2-5, with 7 bases aligning to TRBD1. CDR3 nucleotide sequence: TGTGCCAGCAGCCGGGACAGACAAGAGACCCAGTACTTC. The encoded protein is CASSRDRQETQYF.